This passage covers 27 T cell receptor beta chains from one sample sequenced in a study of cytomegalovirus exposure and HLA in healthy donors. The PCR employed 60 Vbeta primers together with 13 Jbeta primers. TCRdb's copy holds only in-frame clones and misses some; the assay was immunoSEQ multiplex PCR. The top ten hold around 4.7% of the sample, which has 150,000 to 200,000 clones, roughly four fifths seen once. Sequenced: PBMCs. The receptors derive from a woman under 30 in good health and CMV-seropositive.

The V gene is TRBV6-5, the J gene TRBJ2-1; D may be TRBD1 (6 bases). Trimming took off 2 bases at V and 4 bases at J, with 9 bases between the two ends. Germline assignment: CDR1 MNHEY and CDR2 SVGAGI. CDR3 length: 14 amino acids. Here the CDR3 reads CASSYQDSYNEQFF. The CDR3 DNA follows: TGTGCCAGCAGTTACCAGGACAGTTACAATGAGCAGTTCTTC.

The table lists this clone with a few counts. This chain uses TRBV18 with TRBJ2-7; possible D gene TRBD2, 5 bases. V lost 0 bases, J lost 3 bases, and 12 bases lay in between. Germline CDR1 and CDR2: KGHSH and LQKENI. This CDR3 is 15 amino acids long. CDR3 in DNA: TGTGCCAGCTCACCACCCTCGAGCGGAAGCTACGAGCAGTACTTC. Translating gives CASSPPSSGSYEQYF. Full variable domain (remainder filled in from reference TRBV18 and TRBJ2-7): NAGVMQNPRHLVRRRGQEARLRCSPMKGHSHVYWYRQLPEEGLKFMVYLQKENIIDESGMPKERFSAEFPKEGPSILRIQQVVRGDSAAYFCASSPPSSGSYEQYFGPGTRLTVT.

The CDR3 nucleotides are TGCGCCAGCAGCTTGGTCTCCAGCTCTGGAAACACCATATATTTT. Translating gives CASSLVSSSGNTIYF. The chain recombines TRBV5-1 with TRBJ1-3, with unresolved D. Looked up from germline, CDR1 is SGHRS and CDR2 is YFSETQ. The CDR3 runs to 15 residues. Deletions cut 0 bases from V and 0 bases from J, with 7 bases between.

In DNA, the CDR3 is TGTGCCAGCAGTGACCAGGGGGCCAATCCCTACGAGCAGTACTTC. It specifies CASSDQGANPYEQYF. This chain uses TRBV6-1 with TRBJ2-7, with 8 bases lining up with TRBD1. Germline CDR1 reads MNHNS; CDR2 reads SASEGT. Trimming at V came to 3 bases and at J to 2 bases, leaving 6 bases not matched to a gene. This CDR3 contains 15 residues.

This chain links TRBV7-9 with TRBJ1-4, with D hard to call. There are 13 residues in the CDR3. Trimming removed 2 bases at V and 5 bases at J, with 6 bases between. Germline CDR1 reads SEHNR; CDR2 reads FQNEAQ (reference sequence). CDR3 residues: CASSLSGNEKLFF. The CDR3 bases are TGTGCCAGCAGCTTATCGGGGAATGAAAAACTGTTTTTT.

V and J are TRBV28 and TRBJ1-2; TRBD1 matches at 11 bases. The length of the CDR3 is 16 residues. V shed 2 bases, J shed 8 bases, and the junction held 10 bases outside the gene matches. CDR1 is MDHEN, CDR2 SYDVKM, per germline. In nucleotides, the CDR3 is TGTGCCAGCAGTTTACCAACCGGGACAGGGGGTCAGGGCTACACCTTC. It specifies CASSLPTGTGGQGYTF.

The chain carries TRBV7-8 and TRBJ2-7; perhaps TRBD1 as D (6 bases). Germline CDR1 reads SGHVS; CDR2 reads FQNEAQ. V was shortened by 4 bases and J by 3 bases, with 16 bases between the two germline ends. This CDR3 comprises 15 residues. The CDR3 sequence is CASSSSRRQVYEQYF. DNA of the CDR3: TGTGCCAGCAGCTCCAGCCGGAGACAGGTCTACGAGCAGTACTTC.

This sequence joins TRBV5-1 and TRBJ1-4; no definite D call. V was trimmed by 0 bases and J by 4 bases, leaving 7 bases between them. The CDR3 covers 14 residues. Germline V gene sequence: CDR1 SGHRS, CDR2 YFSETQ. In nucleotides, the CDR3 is TGCGCCAGCAGCTTGGTGTCTTATAATGAAAAACTGTTTTTT. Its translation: CASSLVSYNEKLFF. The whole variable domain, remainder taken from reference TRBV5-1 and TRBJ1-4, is KAGVTQTPRYLIKTRGQQVTLSCSPISGHRSVSWYQQTPGQGLQFLFEYFSETQRNKGNFPGRFSGRQFSNSRSEMNVSTLELGDSALYLCASSLVSYNEKLFFGSGTQLSVL.

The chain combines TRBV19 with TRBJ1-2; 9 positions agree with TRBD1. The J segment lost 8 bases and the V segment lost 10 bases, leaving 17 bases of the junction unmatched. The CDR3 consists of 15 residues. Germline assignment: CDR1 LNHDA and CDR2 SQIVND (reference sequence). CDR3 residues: CATRTHIGTGIGYTF. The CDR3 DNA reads TGTGCCACTCGAACACACATCGGGACAGGGATCGGCTACACCTTC. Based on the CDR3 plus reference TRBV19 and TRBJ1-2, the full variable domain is DGGITQSPKYLFRKEGQNVTLSCEQNLNHDAMYWYRQDPGQGLRLIYYSQIVNDFQKGDIAEGYSVSREKKESFPLTVTSAQKNPTAFYLCATRTHIGTGIGYTFGSGTRLTVV.

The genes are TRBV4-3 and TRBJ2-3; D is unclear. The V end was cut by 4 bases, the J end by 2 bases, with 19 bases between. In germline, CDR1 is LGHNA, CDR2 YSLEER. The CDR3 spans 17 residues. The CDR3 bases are TGCGCCAGCAGCCCACCGAAACTTACTGGGCCCACAGATACGCAGTATTTT. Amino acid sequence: CASSPPKLTGPTDTQYF.

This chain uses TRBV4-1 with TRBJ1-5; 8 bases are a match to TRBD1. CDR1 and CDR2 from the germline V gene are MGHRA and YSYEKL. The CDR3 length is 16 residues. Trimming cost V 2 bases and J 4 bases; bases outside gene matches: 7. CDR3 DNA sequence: TGCGCCAGCAGCCAACTAGACAGGGGAAGGAATCAGCCCCAGCATTTT. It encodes CASSQLDRGRNQPQHF.

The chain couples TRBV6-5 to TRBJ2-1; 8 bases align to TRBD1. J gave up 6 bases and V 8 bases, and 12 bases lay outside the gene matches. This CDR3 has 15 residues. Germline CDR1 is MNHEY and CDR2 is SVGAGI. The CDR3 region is CASWFERTGSNEQFF. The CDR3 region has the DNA TGTGCCAGCTGGTTTGAGAGGACAGGGAGCAATGAGCAGTTCTTC.

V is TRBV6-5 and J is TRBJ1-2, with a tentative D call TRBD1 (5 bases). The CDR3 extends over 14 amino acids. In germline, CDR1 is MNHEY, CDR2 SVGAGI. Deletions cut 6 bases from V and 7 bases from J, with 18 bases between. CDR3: CASRDVRGWGGYTF. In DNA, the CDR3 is TGTGCCAGCAGGGACGTACGGGGGTGGGGTGGCTACACCTTC.

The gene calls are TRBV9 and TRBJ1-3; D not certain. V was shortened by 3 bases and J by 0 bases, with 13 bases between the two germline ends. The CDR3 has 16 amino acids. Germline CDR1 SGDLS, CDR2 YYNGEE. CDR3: CASSAQFAYSGNTIYF. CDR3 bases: TGTGCCAGCAGCGCTCAATTTGCCTACTCTGGAAACACCATATATTTT.

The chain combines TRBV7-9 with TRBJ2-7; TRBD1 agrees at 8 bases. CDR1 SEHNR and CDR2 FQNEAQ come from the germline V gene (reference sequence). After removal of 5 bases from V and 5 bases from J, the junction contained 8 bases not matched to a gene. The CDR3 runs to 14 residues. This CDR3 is CASSPEDRVDEQYF. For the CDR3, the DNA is TGTGCCAGCAGCCCCGAGGACAGGGTGGACGAGCAGTACTTC.

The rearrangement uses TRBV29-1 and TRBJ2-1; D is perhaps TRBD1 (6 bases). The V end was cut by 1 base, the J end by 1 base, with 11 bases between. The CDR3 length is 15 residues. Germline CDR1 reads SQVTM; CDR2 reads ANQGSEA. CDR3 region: CSVEVGRGSYNEQFF. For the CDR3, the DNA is TGCAGCGTTGAAGTTGGCAGGGGATCCTACAATGAGCAGTTCTTC.

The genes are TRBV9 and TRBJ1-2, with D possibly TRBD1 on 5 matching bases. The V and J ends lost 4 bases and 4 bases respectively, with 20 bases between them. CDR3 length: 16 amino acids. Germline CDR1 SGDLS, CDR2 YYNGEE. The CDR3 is CASSYPRGDGGYGYTF. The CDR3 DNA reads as TGTGCCAGCAGCTACCCCCGGGGGGATGGGGGCTATGGCTACACCTTC.

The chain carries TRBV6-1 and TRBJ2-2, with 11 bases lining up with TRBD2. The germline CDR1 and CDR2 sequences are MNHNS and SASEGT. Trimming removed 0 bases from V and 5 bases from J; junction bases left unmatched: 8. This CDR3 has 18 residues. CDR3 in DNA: TGTGCCAGCAGTGAAGCGGCTAGCGGGGGGCGTTTAACCGGGGAGCTGTTTTTT. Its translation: CASSEAASGGRLTGELFF.

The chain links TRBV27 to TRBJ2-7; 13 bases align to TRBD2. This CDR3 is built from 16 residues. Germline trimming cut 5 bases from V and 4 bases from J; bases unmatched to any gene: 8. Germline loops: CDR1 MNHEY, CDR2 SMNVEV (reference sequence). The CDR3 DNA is TGTGCCAGCAGTGGCACTAGCGGGGGGGTTCGGTACGAGCAGTACTTC. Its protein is CASSGTSGGVRYEQYF.

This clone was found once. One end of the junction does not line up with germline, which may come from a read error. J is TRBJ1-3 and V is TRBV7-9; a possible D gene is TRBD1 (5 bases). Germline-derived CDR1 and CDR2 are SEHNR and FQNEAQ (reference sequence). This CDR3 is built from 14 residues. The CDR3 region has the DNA TGTGCCAGCACCTTATCAGGGTCTGGAAACACCATATATTTT. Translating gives CASTLSGSGNTIYF.

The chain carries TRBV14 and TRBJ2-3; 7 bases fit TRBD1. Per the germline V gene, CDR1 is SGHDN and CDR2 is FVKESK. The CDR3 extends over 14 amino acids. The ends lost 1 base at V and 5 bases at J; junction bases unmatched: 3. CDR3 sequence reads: CASSQGGGVDTQYF. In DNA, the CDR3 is TGTGCCAGCAGCCAAGGAGGGGGCGTAGATACGCAGTATTTT.

This CDR3 reads CSVPGPTDTQYF. CDR3 bases: TGCAGCGTACCAGGCCCCACAGATACGCAGTATTTT. The chain is built from TRBV29-1 and TRBJ2-3; D not resolved. CDR1 and CDR2 from the germline V gene are SQVTM and ANQGSEA. Deletions cut 6 bases from V and 2 bases from J, with 9 bases between. This CDR3 spans 12 amino acids.

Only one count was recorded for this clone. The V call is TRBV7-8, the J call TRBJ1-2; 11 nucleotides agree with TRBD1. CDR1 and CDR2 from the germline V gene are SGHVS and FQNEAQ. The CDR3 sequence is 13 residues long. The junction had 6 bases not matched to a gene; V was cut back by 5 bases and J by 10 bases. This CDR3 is CASSQGQGEVYTF. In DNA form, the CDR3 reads TGTGCCAGCAGCCAGGGACAGGGGGAGGTCTACACCTTC.

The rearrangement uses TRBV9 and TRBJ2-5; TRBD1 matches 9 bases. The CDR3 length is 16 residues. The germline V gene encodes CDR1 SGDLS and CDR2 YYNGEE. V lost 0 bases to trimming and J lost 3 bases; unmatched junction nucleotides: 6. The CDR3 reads CASSVGYRGREETQYF. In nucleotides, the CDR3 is TGTGCCAGCAGCGTAGGCTACAGGGGGCGCGAAGAGACCCAGTACTTC.

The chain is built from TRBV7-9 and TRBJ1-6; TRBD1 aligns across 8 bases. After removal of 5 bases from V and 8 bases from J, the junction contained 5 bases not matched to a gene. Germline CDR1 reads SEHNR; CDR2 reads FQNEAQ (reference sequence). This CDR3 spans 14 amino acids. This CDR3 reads CASSRTGSDSPLHF. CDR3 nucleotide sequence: TGTGCCAGCAGCCGGACAGGGAGTGATTCACCCCTCCACTTT.

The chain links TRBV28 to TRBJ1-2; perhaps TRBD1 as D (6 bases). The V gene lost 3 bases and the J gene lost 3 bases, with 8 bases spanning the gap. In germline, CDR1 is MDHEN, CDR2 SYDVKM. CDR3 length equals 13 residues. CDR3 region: CASSLAGDYGYTF. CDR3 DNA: TGTGCCAGCAGTTTGGCAGGGGACTATGGCTACACCTTC.

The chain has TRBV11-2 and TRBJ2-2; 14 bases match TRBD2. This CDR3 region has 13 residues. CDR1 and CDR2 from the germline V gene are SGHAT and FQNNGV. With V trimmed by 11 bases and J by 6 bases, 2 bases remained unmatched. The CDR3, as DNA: TGTGCCTGGGGACTAGCGGGGGCCGGGGAGCTGTTTTTT. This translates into CAWGLAGAGELFF.